The rows below give T cell receptor beta chains drawn from one sample of a study of preoperative IRX-2 immunotherapy in early breast cancer. Assay: immunoSEQ multiplex PCR; the TCRdb copy retains only in-frame clones and omits some. The sample includes over 2,000 clones, 80% to 90% of them seen just once. The sequenced sample was tumor tissue, obtained before IRX-2 immunotherapy. All receptors come from a human donor with breast cancer. Both conserved end residues are part of each CDR3. Fields, in order: CDR3 length, D gene, V gene, CDR3 protein. The D gene is left open where the match is weak.

length: 13
D: NA
V: TRBV6-8
CDR3: CAISVSVNNEQFF

length: 17
D: TRBD1
V: TRBV15
CDR3: CATSRVTPDSGGETQYF

length: 13
D: NA
V: TRBV30
CDR3: CAWSEGSHTEAFF

length: 17
D: NA
V: TRBV19
CDR3: CASSILARGLTNEKLFF

length: 15
D: TRBD1
V: TRBV12-5
CDR3: CASGLGTGLNRELFF

length: 15
D: TRBD1
V: TRBV19
CDR3: CASRPKGQVNQPQHF

length: 16
D: NA
V: TRBV5-1
CDR3: CASSLRPDSFGNTIYF

length: 14
D: NA
V: TRBV29-1
CDR3: CSVELGSLTDTQYF

length: 14
D: NA
V: TRBV5-1
CDR3: CASSLGQQNTEAFF

length: 16
D: NA
V: TRBV19
CDR3: CASSGRANFPGNTIYF

length: 14
D: NA
V: TRBV19
CDR3: CASSILAGSNEQFF

length: 16
D: TRBD2
V: TRBV6-8
CDR3: CASRRTSGGYTDTQYF